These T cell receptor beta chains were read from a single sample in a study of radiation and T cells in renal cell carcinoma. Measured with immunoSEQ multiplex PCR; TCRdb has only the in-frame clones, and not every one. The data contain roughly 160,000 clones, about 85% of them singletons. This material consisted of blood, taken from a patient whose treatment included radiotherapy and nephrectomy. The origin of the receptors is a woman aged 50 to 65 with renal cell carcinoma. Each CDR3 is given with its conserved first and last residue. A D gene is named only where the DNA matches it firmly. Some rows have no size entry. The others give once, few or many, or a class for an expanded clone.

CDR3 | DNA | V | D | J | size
CASSLAGGSEKLFF | TGTGCCAGCAGCTTAGCGGGGGGAAGTGAAAAACTGTTTTTT | TRBV7-9 | NA | TRBJ1-4 | NA
CASSLFKSTDTQYF | TGTGCCAGCAGCTTGTTCAAGAGCACAGATACGCAGTATTTT | TRBV7-2 | NA | TRBJ2-3 | NA
CASSLKTSGGFFSTDTQYF | TGTGCCAGCAGCCTAAAGACTAGCGGGGGGTTTTTTAGCACAGATACGCAGTATTTT | TRBV5-5 | TRBD2 | TRBJ2-3 | NA
CASSRDRDNEQYF | TGTGCCAGTAGTAGAGACAGGGATAACGAGCAGTACTTC | TRBV19 | TRBD1 | TRBJ2-7 | NA
CASSLESGSRDGYTF | TGCGCCAGCAGCTTGGAGTCCGGTAGCAGGGACGGCTACACCTTC | TRBV5-1 | NA | TRBJ1-2 | NA
CASSPRTYPNTEAFF | TGCGCCAGCAGCCCCCGGACATACCCTAACACTGAAGCTTTCTTT | TRBV5-1 | NA | TRBJ1-1 | NA
CASSLRSGRQPQHF | TGTGCCAGCAGTTTACGGTCCGGGCGACAGCCCCAGCATTTT | TRBV27 | NA | TRBJ1-5 | NA
CASREGVTPRGTEAFF | TGTGCCAGCAGGGAGGGGGTCACTCCGAGGGGCACTGAAGCTTTCTTT | TRBV7-2 | NA | TRBJ1-1 | NA
CATTPGRDRYNEQFF | TGTGCCACCACCCCAGGGAGGGACAGATACAATGAGCAGTTCTTC | TRBV15 | NA | TRBJ2-1 | NA
CASSGRNGGASDTQYF | TGTGCCAGCAGCGGGCGGAACGGGGGGGCATCTGATACGCAGTATTTT | TRBV9 | TRBD2 | TRBJ2-3 | NA
CASSQIGRDNSPLHF | TGTGCCAGCAGCCAGATCGGACGGGATAATTCACCCCTCCACTTT | TRBV6-5 | NA | TRBJ1-6 | NA
CASSLASGLGNEQYF | TGTGCCAGCAGCTTAGCGTCGGGATTGGGGAACGAGCAGTACTTC | TRBV7-2 | NA | TRBJ2-7 | NA
CASSLVPGSGNTEAFF | TGTGCCAGCAGCTTAGTGCCAGGGTCAGGGAACACTGAAGCTTTCTTT | TRBV7-8 | NA | TRBJ1-1 | NA
CASGLANRGMNTEAFF | TGTGCTAGTGGTTTGGCGAATAGGGGGATGAACACTGAAGCTTTCTTT | TRBV12-5 | NA | TRBJ1-1 | NA
CASSQDRGSLGYTF | TGCGCCAGCAGCCAAGACAGGGGTTCGCTTGGCTACACCTTC | TRBV4-1 | NA | TRBJ1-2 | NA
CASSVGGDTGSGNTIYF | TGTGCCAGCAGCGTAGGTGGGGACACCGGCTCTGGAAACACCATATATTTT | TRBV9 | NA | TRBJ1-3 | NA
CSVEGGPGSTDTQYF | TGCAGCGTTGAGGGGGGGCCGGGGTCGACAGATACGCAGTATTTT | TRBV29-1 | NA | TRBJ2-3 | NA
CASSPGTGGFVTEAFF | TGTGCCAGCAGCCCCGGGACAGGGGGTTTTGTCACTGAAGCTTTCTTT | TRBV11-2 | TRBD1 | TRBJ1-1 | NA
CASSYSEGPGRQPQHF | TGTGCCAGCAGTTACTCGGAAGGGCCGGGGCGTCAGCCCCAGCATTTT | TRBV6-6 | NA | TRBJ1-5 | NA
CASSARGEETQYF | TGTGCCAGCAGCGCTCGGGGAGAAGAGACCCAGTACTTC | TRBV7-9 | NA | TRBJ2-5 | once
CASSSGENTEAFF | TGTGCCAGCAGTTCCGGGGAGAACACTGAAGCTTTCTTT | TRBV5-5 | NA | TRBJ1-1 | NA
CASTVRVNTGTQYF | TGTGCCAGTACGGTTCGAGTTAATACGGGTACGCAGTATTTT | TRBV19 | NA | TRBJ2-3 | NA
CASSLGRENTEAFF | TGTGCCAGCAGCTTAGGCAGAGAGAACACTGAAGCTTTCTTT | TRBV7-9 | NA | TRBJ1-1 | NA
CASSPGGTLPLYGYTF | TGTGCCAGCAGCCCGGGCGGGACTCTACCCCTCTATGGCTACACCTTC | TRBV5-5 | NA | TRBJ1-2 | NA
CATTATDSNQPQHF | TGTGCCACCACAGCAACGGATAGCAATCAGCCCCAGCATTTT | TRBV10-3 | NA | TRBJ1-5 | NA
CASSPRLAGTTDTQYF | TGTGCCAGCAGCCCTCGACTAGCGGGGACCACAGATACGCAGTATTTT | TRBV7-3 | TRBD2 | TRBJ2-3 | NA
CASSEERVIGEQFF | TGTGCCAGCAGTGAGGAAAGGGTTATCGGTGAGCAGTTCTTC | TRBV6-1 | NA | TRBJ2-1 | once
CASSPRTGSNYGYTF | TGTGCCAGCTCACCACGCACAGGATCTAACTATGGCTACACCTTC | TRBV18 | NA | TRBJ1-2 | NA
CASSQGQGGSPLHF | TGTGCCAGCAGCCAAGGACAGGGCGGTTCACCCCTCCACTTT | TRBV7-3 | TRBD1 | TRBJ1-6 | few
CASSLDGGNTDTQYF | TGTGCCAGCAGCTTAGACGGGGGGAACACAGATACGCAGTATTTT | TRBV11-2 | TRBD2 | TRBJ2-3 | NA
CASRSGVVNYGYTF | TGTGCCAGCCGTTCCGGGGTCGTTAACTATGGCTACACCTTC | TRBV27 | NA | TRBJ1-2 | NA
CASSAGGGQTYEQYF | TGCGCCAGCAGCGCCGGAGGGGGGCAGACCTACGAGCAGTACTTC | TRBV5-1 | NA | TRBJ2-7 | few
CATQGSPPYEQYF | TGTGCCACTCAGGGGTCGCCCCCCTACGAGCAGTACTTC | TRBV10-3 | NA | TRBJ2-7 | NA
CASSQNQGSRDTQYF | TGTGCCAGCAGCCAAAACCAGGGATCCCGGGATACGCAGTATTTT | TRBV5-4 | NA | TRBJ2-3 | NA
CASSPQGVGTQYF | TGTGCTAGCAGCCCGCAGGGCGTGGGGACCCAGTACTTC | TRBV7-7 | NA | TRBJ2-5 | NA
CASSPPVGQLYGYTF | TGTGCCAGCTCACCACCGGTTGGACAGCTGTATGGCTACACCTTC | TRBV18 | NA | TRBJ1-2 | NA
CASSLRPGGGEQFF | TGCGCCAGCAGCTTGAGGCCAGGGGGTGGTGAGCAGTTCTTC | TRBV5-1 | TRBD1 | TRBJ2-1 | NA
CASSYGDTLTGELFF | TGTGCCAGCAGTTACGGGGATACCCTGACCGGGGAGCTGTTTTTT | TRBV2 | NA | TRBJ2-2 | NA
CASTNRGKGYGYTF | TGTGCCAGCACCAACAGGGGAAAGGGCTATGGCTACACCTTC | TRBV5-4 | TRBD1 | TRBJ1-2 | NA
CASSSMLGEQYF | TGTGCCAGTAGCTCGATGTTGGGCGAGCAGTACTTC | TRBV19 | NA | TRBJ2-7 | NA
CASSLPGAGTYTGELFF | TGTGCCAGCAGCCTTCCTGGAGCGGGGACCTACACCGGGGAGCTGTTTTTT | TRBV7-2 | TRBD2 | TRBJ2-2 | NA
CASSTDLRDSEETQYF | TGCGCCAGCAGCACGGACTTACGGGACTCCGAAGAGACCCAGTACTTC | TRBV5-1 | NA | TRBJ2-5 | NA
CATGALAGYGYTF | TGTGCCACCGGAGCCCTTGCGGGCTATGGCTACACCTTC | TRBV27 | NA | TRBJ1-2 | few
CSVVAGQGNHYGYTF | TGCAGCGTTGTAGCCGGACAGGGGAATCACTATGGCTACACCTTC | TRBV29-1 | TRBD1 | TRBJ1-2 | NA
CASSKEVNSPLHF | TGTGCCAGCAGTAAAGAGGTTAATTCACCCCTCCACTTT | TRBV2 | NA | TRBJ1-6 | NA
CASSDILHYGYTF | TGTGCCAGCAGCGACATCCTTCACTATGGCTACACCTTC | TRBV14 | NA | TRBJ1-2 | NA
CASSLGAPGYGYTF | TGTGCCAGCAGCTTAGGGGCACCCGGCTATGGCTACACCTTC | TRBV7-9 | NA | TRBJ1-2 | once
CASSLGENTEAFF | TGTGCCAGCAGCTTAGGTGAAAACACTGAAGCTTTCTTT | TRBV7-2 | NA | TRBJ1-1 | NA
CASSSKPGGYEQYF | TGTGCCAGCAGCTCTAAGCCAGGAGGCTACGAGCAGTACTTC | TRBV5-4 | NA | TRBJ2-7 | NA
CASSLVETGYNGYTF | TGTGCCAGCAGCTTAGTGGAGACAGGATATAATGGCTACACCTTC | TRBV7-9 | NA | TRBJ1-2 | NA
CASSWDGDTQYF | TGTGCCAGCAGTTGGGACGGAGATACGCAGTATTTT | TRBV6-5 | NA | TRBJ2-3 | NA
CAWRAGGTYEQYF | TGTGCCTGGAGGGCCGGCGGCACCTACGAGCAGTACTTC | TRBV30 | NA | TRBJ2-7 | NA
CASVRLSGTDTQYF | TGTGCCAGCGTGAGACTTAGCGGCACAGATACGCAGTATTTT | TRBV6-1 | NA | TRBJ2-3 | NA